This T cell receptor beta chain emerged from a study of T-cell reconstitution after alpha-beta-depleted transplantation in children (dated by TCRdb to the mid-2010s). About the investigation overall: Using TCR repertoire profiling, the study quantitatively followed how T-cell immune reconstitution unfolded in children after TCRalphabeta/CD19-depleted allogeneic hematopoietic cell transplantation.

Of note for this clonotype: Its recognized antigen is unknown. No much larger clone exists at a distance of one base, and base qualities are not known.

To prepare the library, PCR was applied. The sequencer listed for this sample is Illumina HiSeq 2500. TCR library preparation used molecular barcoding, with unique molecular identifiers applied to normalize quantification of the TCRbeta repertoire. TCRdb reworked the public reads: Q25 trimming with fastp, MiXCR clone assembly, productive beta chains retained. Entries are consolidated by CDR3 protein sequence, retaining the most common genes and DNA. This sample holds about 460,000 distinct CDR3 sequences; around 10% were observed only once. The top ten clonotypes cover 14% of the sample. Points the paper makes about the study in general: In some patients, the high TCRbeta diversity seen at day 60 was put down to recipient T cells and intrathymic progenitors that had survived conditioning. Over subsequent months, a decline in hyperexpanded clone frequencies was noted, and after one year, T-cell counts and TCRbeta diversity were mostly ascribed to newly produced T cells. The apparently early recovery of alphabetaT-cell counts about two months after transplant reportedly depended on only several hundred rapidly expanded clones that came from non-depleted graft cells.

This specimen's treatment or condition label, interpreted: allogeneic hematopoietic cell transplantation with graft depleted of TCRalphabeta T cells and CD19 B cells. TCRalphabeta/CD19-depleted allogeneic hematopoietic cell grafts were given to the transplant recipients, all of whom were children. This receptor was taken from a female patient between 2 and 10 years old who had a stem cell transplant for aplastic anemia, so the T cells may come from the graft donor. The source was PBMCs, mostly from graft donor cells, collected 180 days after TCRalphabeta/CD19-depleted stem cell transplant.

The CDR3 protein: CASSLRDRGLTDTQYF. The sequenced DNA: TGCGCCAGCAGCCTCCGGGACAGGGGTCTGACAGATACGCAGTATTTT. The chain links TRBV4-3 with TRBJ2-3; TRBD1 lines up with 10 middle nucleotides. The CDR3 runs 16 amino acids, cysteine and phenylalanine included. Here the CDR3 DNA is all that survives: 48 bases in frame from base 1. The germline V gene encodes CDR1 LGHNA and CDR2 YSLEER. V trim: 4 bases; J trim: 3 bases; unmatched bases: 7.